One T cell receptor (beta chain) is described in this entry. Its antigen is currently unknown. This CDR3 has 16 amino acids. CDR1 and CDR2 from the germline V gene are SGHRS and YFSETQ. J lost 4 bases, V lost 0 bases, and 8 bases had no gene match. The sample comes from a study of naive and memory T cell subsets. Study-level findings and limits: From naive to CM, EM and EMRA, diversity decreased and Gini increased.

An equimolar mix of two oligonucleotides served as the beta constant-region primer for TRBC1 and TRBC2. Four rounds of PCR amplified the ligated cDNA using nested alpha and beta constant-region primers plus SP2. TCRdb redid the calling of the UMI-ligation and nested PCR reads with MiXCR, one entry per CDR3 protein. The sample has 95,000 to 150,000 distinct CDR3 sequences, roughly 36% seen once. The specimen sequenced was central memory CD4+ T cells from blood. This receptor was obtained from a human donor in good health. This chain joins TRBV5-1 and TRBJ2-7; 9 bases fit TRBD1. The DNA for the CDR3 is TGCGCCAGCAGCTTGGAAACAGGGGGCAAGGGGTACGAGCAGTACTTC. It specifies CASSLETGGKGYEQYF.